This entry lists 8 T cell receptor beta chains sequenced from one sample in a study of T-cell reconstitution after alpha-beta-depleted transplantation in children. Preparation of the TCRbeta library used unique molecular identifiers. TCRdb passed the PCR reads through MiXCR, listing each CDR3 protein once. This sample has more than 500,000 distinct CDR3 sequences, with roughly 11% found just once. The sample here was PBMCs, mostly from graft donor cells, taken 180 days after TCRalphabeta/CD19-depleted stem cell transplant. The receptor source for this set is a female patient between 2 and 15 years old who had a stem cell transplant for aplastic anemia, so the T cells may come from the graft donor.

This clonotype was found a few times. The chain joins TRBV27 to TRBJ2-1; 9 bases map to TRBD2. After removal of 5 bases from V and 5 bases from J, the junction contained 4 bases not matched to a gene. Germline V lookup: CDR1 MNHEY, CDR2 SMNVEV (reference sequence). The CDR3 extends over 14 amino acids. For the CDR3, the DNA is TGTGCCAGCAGTCAGCGGGAGGCGGACAATGAGCAGTTCTTC. As protein: CASSQREADNEQFF.

The J gene is TRBJ2-3, the V gene TRBV5-1; 9 bases match TRBD2. The CDR3 has 16 amino acids. In germline, CDR1 is SGHRS, CDR2 YFSETQ. After removal of 3 bases from V and 2 bases from J, the junction contained 7 bases not matched to a gene. CDR3 region: CASSYWASGVTDTQYF. DNA of the CDR3: TGCGCCAGCAGCTATTGGGCTAGCGGGGTCACAGATACGCAGTATTTT.

This clonotype was detected only a few times. This chain connects TRBV28 to TRBJ2-7, with 12 bases aligning to TRBD2. The germline CDR1 and CDR2 sequences are MDHEN and SYDVKM. V shed 4 bases and J 0 bases; nucleotides not matched to a gene: 7. The CDR3 covers 17 residues. The CDR3 here is CASSSSPGLAGSYEQYF. The CDR3 DNA reads TGTGCCAGCAGTTCAAGTCCGGGACTAGCGGGCTCCTACGAGCAGTACTTC.

This clonotype was observed a few times. The rearrangement uses TRBV18 and TRBJ1-1, with 8 bases matching TRBD1. This CDR3 has 14 residues. Germline loops: CDR1 KGHSH, CDR2 LQKENI. Losses at the gene ends were 6 bases for V and 1 base for J; bases not matched to a gene: 4. CDR3 region: CASSRQGKNTEAFF. DNA for the CDR3: TGTGCCAGCTCGCGACAGGGGAAGAACACTGAAGCTTTCTTT.

The chain links TRBV18 to TRBJ2-7; D not resolved. V was clipped by 2 bases and J by 5 bases, with 13 bases between them. The CDR3 length is 14 residues. Germline CDR1 KGHSH, CDR2 LQKENI. CDR3 nucleotides: TGTGCCAGCTCACCAACTTACAGCTTCCACGAGCAGTACGTC. This sequence encodes CASSPTYSFHEQYV.

V usage is TRBV9 and J usage is TRBJ2-4; TRBD1 agrees at 10 bases. The germline CDR1 and CDR2 sequences are SGDLS and YYNGEE. The CDR3 is 20 residues long. After removal of 4 bases from V and 5 bases from J, the junction contained 21 bases not matched to a gene. The CDR3: CASSPRGGTGAWGNENIQYF. The DNA for the CDR3 is TGTGCCAGCAGCCCGAGGGGTGGGACAGGGGCATGGGGGAACGAAAACATTCAGTACTTC.

The chain combines TRBV20-1 with TRBJ2-7, with TRBD1 matching over 8 bases. Trimming removed 5 bases from V and 3 bases from J; junction bases left unmatched: 6. The CDR3 consists of 13 residues. Germline V gives CDR1 DFQATT, CDR2 SNEGSKA (reference sequence). CDR3 sequence (DNA): TGCAGTGCTTTGACAGGGGACCTCTACGAGCAGTACTTC. Translation gives CSALTGDLYEQYF.

This clonotype was counted ten times or more. V is TRBV29-1 and J is TRBJ1-1, with 8 bases lining up with TRBD1. The CDR3 contains 12 residues. Germline V gives CDR1 SQVTM, CDR2 ANQGSEA. V was pared by 7 bases and J by 5 bases, with 6 bases of the junction left unmatched. The CDR3 nucleotides are TGCAGCGCCACGGACAGGGCAACTGAAGCTTTCTTT. This gives the protein CSATDRATEAFF.